This is a list of T cell receptor beta chains from one sample in a study of graft-versus-host responses after intestinal transplantation. The data were produced by immunoSEQ multiplex PCR, yet TCRdb's version contains in-frame clones alone and is incomplete. Of 37,000 or so clones listed, about 90% are singletons. The specimen was PBMCs, collected around 330 days after intestinal transplant. The receptor source for this set is a human patient who received an intestinal transplant, so some T cells may come from the graft donor. CDR3s include the opening cysteine and the closing phenylalanine or tryptophan. The order of the fields is D gene, V gene, clone size, J gene, CDR3 protein, CDR3 DNA. A D gene is named only where the DNA matches it firmly. Size values are once, few and many counts, or a class for expanded clones, and some rows have none.

>NA|TRBV6-1|NA|TRBJ2-1
CASSEEEYSNEQFF
TGTGCCAGCAGTGAAGAAGAATATAGCAATGAGCAGTTCTTC
>NA|TRBV6-1|NA|TRBJ1-2
CASSEARDYGYTF
TGTGCCAGCAGTGAAGCCCGGGACTATGGCTACACCTTC
>NA|TRBV10-3|NA|TRBJ1-3
CASSKGRGVRGSGNTIYF
TGTGCCAGCAGTAAGGGACGGGGGGTGAGGGGCTCTGGAAACACCATATATTTT
>NA|TRBV9|NA|TRBJ2-2
CASSVAFTGELFF
TGTGCCAGCAGCGTAGCGTTCACCGGGGAGCTGTTTTTT
>TRBD2|TRBV4-1|once|TRBJ2-5
CASSQAGGAGETQYF
TGCGCCAGCAGCCAAGCGGGGGGGGCAGGGGAGACCCAGTACTTC
>NA|TRBV5-6|NA|TRBJ2-7
CAGSLGAGIDEQYF
TGTGCCGGCAGCTTGGGGGCGGGTATCGACGAGCAGTACTTC
>TRBD2|TRBV9|NA|TRBJ2-3
CASSGRAGGQGDTQYF
TGTGCCAGCAGCGGTCGGGCGGGAGGGCAGGGAGATACGCAGTATTTT
>TRBD1|TRBV5-1|once|TRBJ2-7
CASSMTGYTYEQYF
TGCGCCAGCAGCATGACAGGGTATACCTACGAGCAGTACTTC
>TRBD1|TRBV9|NA|TRBJ2-1
CASSVVARQGNNEQFF
TGTGCCAGCAGCGTAGTGGCCCGACAGGGTAACAATGAGCAGTTCTTC
>TRBD1|TRBV29-1|NA|TRBJ2-7
CSVEENTGTGSGQYF
TGCAGCGTTGAAGAAAATACCGGGACAGGGAGCGGGCAGTACTTC
>NA|TRBV19|NA|TRBJ2-7
CASSRRPGLHEQYF
TGTGCCAGTAGTAGAAGGCCAGGGCTCCACGAGCAGTACTTC
>TRBD2|TRBV10-2|once|TRBJ2-1
CASSEPGLAGVNEQFF
TGCGCCAGCAGTGAGCCAGGACTAGCGGGGGTAAATGAGCAGTTCTTC
>TRBD1|TRBV4-1|NA|TRBJ2-3
CASSPFGTGGTDTQYF
TGCGCCAGCAGCCCCTTCGGGACAGGGGGCACAGATACGCAGTATTTT
>NA|TRBV6-5|NA|TRBJ1-6
CASSYRAGAYNSPLHF
TGTGCCAGCAGTTATAGGGCAGGAGCTTATAATTCACCCCTCCACTTT
>TRBD1|TRBV2|NA|TRBJ2-7
CASRSTGEGYEQYF
TGTGCCAGCAGATCCACAGGGGAAGGCTACGAGCAGTACTTC
>TRBD1|TRBV28|once|TRBJ1-5
CASSAPGQGRVHQPQHF
TGTGCCAGCAGTGCACCGGGACAGGGTCGTGTTCATCAGCCCCAGCATTTT
>NA|TRBV7-3|NA|TRBJ2-3
CASSPAGTTDTQYF
TGTGCCAGCAGCCCCGCGGGGACCACAGATACGCAGTATTTT
>NA|TRBV5-6|NA|TRBJ2-3
CASSLRSLDTQYF
TGTGCCAGCAGCTTGCGGAGCCTAGATACGCAGTATTTT
>NA|TRBV13|NA|TRBJ1-1
CASSFQVDTEAFF
TGTGCCAGCAGCTTCCAGGTAGACACTGAAGCTTTCTTT
>TRBD1|TRBV5-1|NA|TRBJ1-4
CASSLASTGGGEKLFF
TGCGCCAGCAGCTTGGCGTCGACAGGGGGCGGTGAAAAACTGTTTTTT
>NA|TRBV2|few|TRBJ1-2
CASKSNLLYGYTF
TGTGCCAGCAAATCTAACCTTCTCTATGGCTACACCTTC
>TRBD1|TRBV2|NA|TRBJ1-3
CASRDHRQGGPGNTIYF
TGTGCCAGCAGGGACCATAGACAGGGTGGGCCTGGAAACACCATATATTTT
>NA|TRBV5-1|NA|TRBJ2-2
CASSPTGYTGELFF
TGCGCCAGCAGCCCTACAGGGTACACCGGGGAGCTGTTTTTT
>TRBD2|TRBV4-2|NA|TRBJ2-7
CASSQERGGPGEQYF
TGTGCCAGCAGCCAAGAGCGGGGGGGCCCTGGAGAGCAGTACTTC
>TRBD1|TRBV7-2|NA|TRBJ1-3
CASRDRGRIMGNTIYF
TGTGCCAGCAGAGACAGGGGGCGAATTATGGGAAACACCATATATTTT
>NA|TRBV10-3|NA|TRBJ2-5
CAIGGRQETQYF
TGTGCCATCGGCGGACGGCAAGAGACCCAGTACTTC
>TRBD1|TRBV19|NA|TRBJ1-5
CASSMGDRANQPQHF
TGTGCCAGTAGTATGGGGGACAGGGCCAATCAGCCCCAGCATTTT
>TRBD2|TRBV6-4|NA|TRBJ2-1
CASSGTSGGANEQFF
TGTGCCAGCAGTGGGACTAGCGGGGGGGCCAATGAGCAGTTCTTC
>NA|TRBV6-1|once|TRBJ1-5
CASSVVRGSNQPQHF
TGTGCCAGCAGTGTTGTGAGGGGCAGCAATCAGCCCCAGCATTTT
>TRBD1|TRBV5-1|NA|TRBJ1-4
CASSLGQGEEKLFF
TGCGCCAGCAGCTTGGGACAGGGGGAAGAAAAACTGTTTTTT
>NA|TRBV29-1|NA|TRBJ2-7
CSAKGTDSSYEQYF
TGCAGCGCTAAAGGGACGGACAGCTCCTACGAGCAGTACTTC
>TRBD1|TRBV6-1|NA|TRBJ2-6
CASSDRAGANVLTF
TGTGCCAGCAGCGACAGGGCTGGGGCCAACGTCCTGACTTTC
>NA|TRBV28|NA|TRBJ1-4
CASSSGTRGEKLFF
TGTGCCAGCAGTTCCGGGACCAGAGGTGAAAAACTGTTTTTT
>TRBD2|TRBV29-1|NA|TRBJ2-3
CSVAQRLAGHLSDTQYF
TGCAGCGTTGCCCAAAGGCTAGCGGGACACTTATCAGATACGCAGTATTTT
>NA|TRBV11-2|NA|TRBJ1-2
CASSPRTETYGYTF
TGTGCCAGCAGCCCCCGGACAGAGACCTATGGCTACACCTTC
>TRBD1|TRBV10-3|NA|TRBJ2-6
CAISTLPGTDYSGANVLTF
TGTGCCATCAGCACCCTTCCCGGGACAGACTACTCTGGGGCCAACGTCCTGACTTTC
>NA|TRBV28|NA|TRBJ2-7
CASSPYNPPYEQYF
TGTGCCAGCAGTCCCTACAACCCGCCTTACGAGCAGTACTTC
>NA|TRBV6-1|few|TRBJ2-1
CASSEGASDYNEQFF
TGTGCCAGCAGTGAAGGGGCTAGCGACTACAATGAGCAGTTCTTC